Each of the 9 T cell receptor beta chains below was sequenced from the same sample in a study of cytomegalovirus exposure and HLA in healthy donors. Clones were read by immunoSEQ multiplex PCR, and TCRdb kept only the in-frame ones, dropping some. The sample shows roughly 250,000 clones, about 90% of them seen only once. The sequencing sample was made of PBMCs. All receptors derive from a woman in her thirties in good health and CMV-seropositive.

The chain employs TRBV5-4 and TRBJ2-3, with 12 bases aligning to TRBD2. Unmatched junction bases numbered 3, after V lost 4 bases and J lost 6 bases. Germline V gene sequence: CDR1 SGHNT, CDR2 YYREEE (reference sequence). This CDR3 has 14 residues. The chain's CDR3 is CASSGGLAGDTQYF. The CDR3 coding sequence is TGTGCCAGCAGCGGTGGACTAGCGGGGGATACGCAGTATTTT.

This chain links TRBV6-5 with TRBJ2-7, with 7 positions matching TRBD1. The CDR3 is 15 residues long. CDR1 and CDR2 from the germline V gene are MNHEY and SVGAGI. V lost 5 bases and J lost 6; bases outside the gene matches: 13. CDR3: CASSPSTGFGPEQYF. In DNA, the CDR3 is TGTGCCAGCAGTCCGTCGACAGGGTTTGGGCCCGAGCAGTACTTC.

The CDR3 sequence: CASSPRHRNTGELFF. The DNA of the CDR3 is TGTGCCAGCAGCCCCCGCCACAGGAACACCGGGGAGCTGTTTTTT. The chain joins TRBV11-3 to TRBJ2-2; D gene ambiguous. Germline values: CDR1 SGHNT, CDR2 YENEEA. CDR3 length: 15 amino acids. Trimming stripped 5 bases from V and 1 base from J, with 11 bases between. Full variable domain (rest looked up from reference TRBV11-3 and TRBJ2-2): EAGVVQSPRYKIIEKKQPVAFWCNPISGHNTLYWYLQNLGQGPELLIRYENEEAVDDSQLPKDRFSAERLKGVDSTLKIQPAELGDSAVYLCASSPRHRNTGELFFGEGSRLTVL.

The sample holds a few counts of this clone. V and J are TRBV4-1 and TRBJ2-1; 8 bases agree with TRBD1. The CDR3 extends over 18 amino acids. In germline, CDR1 is MGHRA, CDR2 YSYEKL. V shed 0 bases, J shed 4 bases, and the junction held 11 bases outside the gene matches. CDR3 bases: TGCGCCAGCAGCCAAGAGGGGATACGAACAGGGGGATACAATGAGCAGTTCTTC. This gives the protein CASSQEGIRTGGYNEQFF.

The rearrangement links TRBV7-2 to TRBJ2-3; possibly TRBD1 for D (6 bases). The CDR3 contains 14 residues. Trimming shortened V by 2 bases and J by 3 bases, and 9 bases separated the two germline ends. Germline V gene sequence: CDR1 SGHTA, CDR2 FQGNSA. The CDR3 nucleotides read TGTGCCAGCAGCTTAAACAGGGAAACAGATACGCAGTATTTT. This codes for CASSLNRETDTQYF.

The count of this clone is one. The rearrangement links TRBV5-1 to TRBJ2-1, with TRBD1 identical over 10 bases. The CDR3 is made up of 15 amino acids. Germline CDR1 SGHRS, CDR2 YFSETQ. V lost 3 bases and J lost 5; bases outside the gene matches: 5. The CDR3 loop reads CASSSRTGGDNEQFF. The CDR3 DNA reads as TGCGCCAGCAGCTCCCGGACAGGGGGGGACAATGAGCAGTTCTTC.

J is TRBJ2-2 and V is TRBV5-4; D gene ambiguous. The CDR3 consists of 15 residues. V lost 0 bases, J lost 2 bases, and 8 bases lay in between. Looked up from germline, CDR1 is SGHNT and CDR2 is YYREEE (reference sequence). CDR3 bases: TGTGCCAGCAGCTTGGTGGGCATCAACACCGGGGAGCTGTTTTTT. Its protein is CASSLVGINTGELFF.

The chain is built from TRBV6-1 and TRBJ2-1; D possibly corresponds to TRBD2 (6 bases). This CDR3 has 14 amino acids. V was shortened by 5 bases and J by 8 bases, with 16 bases between the two germline ends. Germline V CDR1 and CDR2: MNHNS, SASEGT. The DNA for the CDR3 is TGTGCCAGCAGTCGGGACCGGCGGGGCCATGAGCAGTTCTTC. This translates into CASSRDRRGHEQFF.

The chain links TRBV19 to TRBJ2-1; D is undetermined. From germline, CDR1 is LNHDA and CDR2 SQIVND (reference sequence). This CDR3 region has 13 residues. Trimming stripped 5 bases from V and 6 bases from J, with 11 bases between. CDR3 sequence: CASSSQPFNEQFF. Here the CDR3 DNA reads TGTGCCAGTAGTTCACAGCCCTTCAATGAGCAGTTCTTC.